The 16 T cell receptor beta chains below were found in one sample sequenced in a study of blood T cells in healthy people across ages. The second PCR ran about 6 to 12 cycles with a sample-barcoded 5' primer and J-beta primers. MiXCR, run by TCRdb on the 5' RACE reads, gives a single entry per CDR3 protein. This sample carries approximately 800,000 distinct CDR3 sequences, about 62% of them seen once, and the ten largest clones take 28%. Material: blood. The receptor set was obtained from a man aged 25 to 40 in good health.

Notes on this clonotype: One end of the junction is discordant with germline, which a read error may explain. The rearrangement uses TRBV9 and TRBJ2-3; 9 nucleotides match TRBD2. Germline lookup yields CDR1 SGDLS and CDR2 YYNGEE. CDR3 length: 15 residues. CDR3 DNA sequence: TGTGCCAGCAGCTCCCCCGGGACTAGCACAGTTACGCAGTATTTT. It codes for CASSSPGTSTVTQYF. The full variable domain, rest sourced from reference TRBV9 and TRBJ2-3, is DSGVTQTPKHLITATGQRVTLRCSPRSGDLSVYWYQQSLDQGLQFLIQYYNGEERAKGNILERFSAQQFPDLHSELNLSSLELGDSALYFCASSSPGTSTVTQYFGPGTRLTVL.

This chain connects TRBV28 to TRBJ1-2; TRBD1 matches at 7 bases. V lost 8 bases to trimming and J lost 3 bases; unmatched junction nucleotides: 3. The CDR3 runs 12 residues. Germline V gene data show CDR1 as MDHEN and CDR2 as SYDVKM. In DNA, the CDR3 is TGTGCCAGCGGGGACAGTGACTATGGCTACACCTTC. Its translation is CASGDSDYGYTF.

A single count supports this clonotype. V usage is TRBV4-3 and J usage is TRBJ2-5; D not resolved. The CDR3 runs 13 residues. CDR1 is LGHNA, CDR2 YSLEER, per germline. The V end was cut by 2 bases, the J end by 3 bases, with 7 bases between. The CDR3 spells CASSQTDEETQYF. Written as DNA, the CDR3 is TGCGCCAGCAGCCAAACAGATGAAGAGACCCAGTACTTC.

This chain connects TRBV5-1 to TRBJ2-1; tentative D call: TRBD2 (5 bases). Germline V gene data show CDR1 as SGHRS and CDR2 as YFSETQ. The CDR3 runs 12 residues. V was clipped by 0 bases and J by 8 bases, with 6 bases between them. CDR3 protein: CASSLDGDEQFF. In nucleotides, the CDR3 is TGCGCCAGCAGCTTGGACGGGGATGAGCAGTTCTTC.

The rearrangement links TRBV4-2 to TRBJ1-2, with D possibly matching TRBD1 (6 bases). The V and J ends lost 3 bases and 8 bases respectively, with 10 bases between them. Germline V gene data show CDR1 as LGHNA and CDR2 as YNFKEQ. CDR3 length: 12 amino acids. DNA of the CDR3: TGTGCCAGCAGCCAGGGGGCGGACGGCTACACCTTC. It is translated as CASSQGADGYTF.

The V call is TRBV7-3, the J call TRBJ2-3; D tentatively fits TRBD1 or TRBD2 (6 bases each). Between the trimmed V and J ends, which lost 2 bases and 0 bases, there was a span of 12 bases. The germline gives CDR1 SGHTA, CDR2 FQGTGA. CDR3 length: 16 residues. CDR3 residues: CASSLLGGSSTDTQYF. In DNA, the CDR3 is TGTGCCAGCAGCTTATTGGGGGGCTCGAGCACAGATACGCAGTATTTT.

This chain connects TRBV6-1 to TRBJ1-2; unclear D gene. V was trimmed by 6 bases and J by 5 bases, leaving 16 bases between them. The CDR3 loop spans 14 amino acids. The germline V gene encodes CDR1 MNHNS and CDR2 SASEGT. For the CDR3, the DNA is TGTGCCAGCAGCCGAGCCGGGCCAGAGTATGGCTACACCTTC. Translation gives CASSRAGPEYGYTF.

With respect to this clonotype: Its ends do not fully match the called genes, so a read error is possible. The chain is built from TRBV7-7 and TRBJ2-1; 9 bases match TRBD2. Germline CDR1 and CDR2: SSHAT and FNYEAQ (reference sequence). This CDR3 has 16 amino acids. DNA for the CDR3: TGTGCTAGCAGCCCGCAAGCGGGGGGCGTCTACAATGAGCAGTTCTTC. It codes for CASSPQAGGVYNEQFF.

This chain joins TRBV29-1 and TRBJ2-1; possible D gene TRBD1, 6 bases. Trimming left V 7 bases short and J 3 bases short, with 16 bases between. The CDR3 loop spans 14 amino acids. Germline V gives CDR1 SQVTM, CDR2 ANQGSEA. CDR3 DNA sequence: TGCAGCGCCCCCGACAGGAATCACTACAATGAGCAGTTCTTC. Protein product: CSAPDRNHYNEQFF.

The V and J genes are TRBV6-5 and TRBJ1-2, with no clear D. CDR1 is MNHEY, CDR2 SVGAGI, per germline. Trimming left V 2 bases short and J 5 bases short, with 21 bases between. This CDR3 has 17 amino acids. The CDR3 DNA follows: TGTGCCAGCAGTTACGGGTTTGGAGACACCGCCCGGTATGGCTACACCTTC. Amino acid sequence: CASSYGFGDTARYGYTF.

The chain has TRBV20-1 and TRBJ2-1; 7 bases align to TRBD2. The CDR3 is made up of 14 amino acids. Germline V gene sequence: CDR1 DFQATT, CDR2 SNEGSKA (reference sequence). With V trimmed by 3 bases and J by 4 bases, 6 bases remained unmatched. The CDR3 coding sequence is TGCAGTGCTAGGCCCCAGGGAGGGTACAATGAGCAGTTCTTC. It specifies CSARPQGGYNEQFF.

This clonotype was seen just once. V usage is TRBV7-2 and J usage is TRBJ1-1, with D hard to call. V lost 1 base to trimming and J lost 10 bases, with 13 bases between them. CDR3 size: 13 residues. The germline V gene has CDR1 SGHTA and CDR2 FQGNSA. The CDR3 coding sequence is TGTGCCAGCAGCTTAGAGGGATTACCCTCAGCTTTCTTT. This encodes CASSLEGLPSAFF.

This clonotype has a single count. The genes are TRBV20-1 and TRBJ1-3, with D perhaps TRBD1 (5 bases). V was shortened by 5 bases and J by 0 bases, with 14 bases between the two germline ends. Looked up from germline, CDR1 is DFQATT and CDR2 is SNEGSKA (reference sequence). The CDR3 runs 15 residues. Here the CDR3 DNA reads TGCAGTGCTTCTGGGACGGTATACTCTGGAAACACCATATATTTT. It specifies CSASGTVYSGNTIYF.

The V gene is TRBV7-2, the J gene TRBJ2-2; D ambiguous. Trimming stripped 7 bases from V and 5 bases from J, with 23 bases between. The CDR3 has 17 amino acids. Per the germline V gene, CDR1 is SGHTA and CDR2 is FQGNSA. CDR3 residues: CASTLFVRWDDTGELFF. The CDR3 nucleotides read TGTGCCAGCACCCTTTTTGTTAGGTGGGATGATACCGGGGAGCTGTTTTTT.

The chain uses TRBV25-1 and TRBJ1-6, with 7 bases that match TRBD1. V gave up 8 bases and J gave up 5 bases; unmatched junction bases: 9. The CDR3 is 15 amino acids. Germline CDR1 is MGHDK and CDR2 is SYGVNS. This chain's CDR3 is CASAPTGINNSPLHF. The DNA for the CDR3 is TGTGCCAGCGCCCCGACAGGGATAAATAATTCACCCCTCCACTTT.

Comments on this clonotype: A much larger clonotype is one base distant, so this may be a read error. The chain has TRBV28 and TRBJ1-2; a possible D gene is TRBD1 (6 bases). The CDR3 contains 17 residues. CDR1 and CDR2 from the germline V gene are MDHEN and SYDVKM. The CDR3: CAGSLAGGTGNNYGYTF. The CDR3 DNA sequence: TGTGCCGGCAGTTTAGCCGGTGGAACAGGGAATAACTATGGCTACACCTTC.